Listed here are 26 T cell receptor beta chains from one sample, sequenced in a study of blood T cell repertoires in COVID-19. Here immunoSEQ multiplex PCR was the method, and the copy in TCRdb shows in-frame clones only, minus some. This sample has about 300,000 clones; 70% to 90% occur once, and the top ten carry 1.3%. The sequenced sample consisted of peripheral blood. The receptors derive from a man aged 70 or older with acute or convalescent COVID-19.

The V gene is TRBV29-1, the J gene TRBJ2-5; 8 nucleotides match TRBD1. J lost 5 bases, V lost 4 bases, and 0 bases had no gene match. Germline lookup yields CDR1 SQVTM and CDR2 ANQGSEA. CDR3 length: 11 residues. In DNA form, the CDR3 reads TGCAGCGTTGGACAGGGGGAGACCCAGTACTTC. Translated: CSVGQGETQYF.

This clone was seen only a few times. The chain carries TRBV4-3 and TRBJ2-3; D gene unclear. The V and J ends lost 0 bases and 2 bases respectively, with 9 bases between them. The CDR3 is 15 amino acids. CDR1 LGHNA and CDR2 YSLEER come from the germline V gene. CDR3 amino acids: CASSQEAGFTDTQYF. The CDR3 coding sequence is TGCGCCAGCAGCCAAGAAGCAGGATTCACAGATACGCAGTATTTT.

The chain combines TRBV5-5 with TRBJ2-1; 8 positions match TRBD2. The CDR3 consists of 12 residues. Germline CDR1 and CDR2: SGHKS and YYEKEE (reference sequence). V gave up 3 bases and J gave up 10 bases; unmatched junction bases: 3. The CDR3 DNA sequence: TGTGCCAGCAGCTCTGGACTAGCCGAGCAGTTCTTC. This gives the protein CASSSGLAEQFF.

This clone has only one observation. This rearrangement joins TRBV5-4 to TRBJ1-4; the match to TRBD1 covers 9 bases. Germline V CDR1 and CDR2: SGHNT, YYREEE (reference sequence). V shed 1 base and J 4 bases; nucleotides not matched to a gene: 2. The CDR3 is 15 residues long. Here the CDR3 reads CASSLRTGDNEKLFF. CDR3 bases: TGTGCCAGCAGCTTGCGGACAGGGGATAATGAAAAACTGTTTTTT.

This chain connects TRBV3-1 (or the pseudogene TRBV3-2) to TRBJ1-1, with 7 bases aligning to TRBD1. The germline gives CDR1 LGHDT, CDR2 YNNKEL (reference sequence). V lost 8 bases to trimming and J lost 4 bases; unmatched junction nucleotides: 16. The CDR3 has 16 residues. Here the CDR3 reads CASRRELQGTVTEAFF. CDR3 DNA: TGTGCCAGCCGCCGGGAGCTACAGGGGACGGTCACTGAAGCTTTCTTT.

The V call is TRBV13, the J call TRBJ2-7; D gene unclear. The CDR3 is made up of 15 amino acids. Germline assignment: CDR1 PRHDT and CDR2 FYEKMQ (reference sequence). The V end was cut by 0 bases, the J end by 2 bases, with 11 bases between. CDR3 sequence: CASSLGGLVAYEQYF. CDR3 sequence (DNA): TGTGCCAGCAGCTTAGGCGGCCTAGTAGCCTACGAGCAGTACTTC.

The chain uses TRBV6-5 and TRBJ2-6; D gene ambiguous. V was trimmed by 2 bases and J by 0 bases, leaving 8 bases between them. CDR3 length equals 16 residues. CDR1 and CDR2 from the germline V gene are MNHEY and SVGAGI. Here the CDR3 reads CASSYQHDSGANVLTF. DNA of the CDR3: TGTGCCAGCAGTTACCAACATGACTCTGGGGCCAACGTCCTGACTTTC.

DNA for the CDR3: TGTGCCAGCAGTCCAAGACTAGAAGAGACCCAGTACTTC. It is translated as CASSPRLEETQYF. The chain combines TRBV2 with TRBJ2-5, with a weak D call TRBD2 (6 bases). The germline V and J ends were trimmed by 5 bases and 3 bases, with 10 bases remaining between them. The CDR3 is 13 residues long. The germline CDR1 and CDR2 sequences are SNHLY and FYNNEI.

The chain links TRBV24-1 to TRBJ2-2, with D possibly matching TRBD1 (6 bases). CDR1 and CDR2 (germline): KGHDR, SFDVKD. This CDR3 spans 18 amino acids. The ends were cut back, 5 bases at V and 6 bases at J, with 24 bases in the middle. The CDR3 bases are TGTGCCACCAGTGCCACTCTTCAGGGGTGGGGAAATGCCGGGGAGCTGTTTTTT. Encoded protein: CATSATLQGWGNAGELFF.

This chain's CDR3 is CATSEPSSYGSYNEQFF. The CDR3 nucleotides are TGTGCCACCAGTGAACCCTCGTCTTACGGGTCCTACAATGAGCAGTTCTTC. The chain combines TRBV24-1 with TRBJ2-1; D unresolved. This CDR3 spans 17 amino acids. Per germline, CDR1 KGHDR and CDR2 SFDVKD. The V end lost 4 bases, the J end lost 1 base, and 16 bases lay between the germline ends.

The chain recombines TRBV7-9 with TRBJ2-7; TRBD2 agrees at 11 bases. V dropped 8 bases and J dropped 2; count of bases not matched to a gene: 14. The germline gives CDR1 SEHNR, CDR2 FQNEAQ (reference sequence). The CDR3 totals 17 residues. CDR3 in DNA: TGTGCCAGCTTCTCCCGAGGGGCTAGCGGGAGGACCTACGAGCAGTACTTC. It codes for CASFSRGASGRTYEQYF.

The chain combines TRBV24-1 with TRBJ1-5; 12 nucleotides agree with TRBD1. Germline V gives CDR1 KGHDR, CDR2 SFDVKD. The CDR3 spans 17 residues. V shed 5 bases and J 5 bases; nucleotides not matched to a gene: 9. The CDR3 region has the DNA TGTGCCACCAGTGGTCCGGGACAGGGGGCCGGCGATCAGCCCCAGCATTTT. Its translation is CATSGPGQGAGDQPQHF.

The V gene is TRBV2, the J gene TRBJ2-7, with TRBD2 identical over 11 bases. With V trimmed by 4 bases and J by 0 bases, 8 bases remained unmatched. CDR3 length equals 17 residues. CDR1 SNHLY and CDR2 FYNNEI come from the germline V gene. CDR3 in amino acids: CASSVSSGGPTSYEQYF. Written as DNA, the CDR3 is TGTGCCAGCAGTGTTTCTAGCGGGGGGCCAACCTCCTACGAGCAGTACTTC.

The gene calls are TRBV27 and TRBJ2-2; 9 bases line up with TRBD2. CDR1 and CDR2 (germline): MNHEY, SMNVEV (reference sequence). Losses at the gene ends were 1 base for V and 2 bases for J; bases not matched to a gene: 5. CDR3 length equals 17 residues. CDR3 DNA sequence: TGTGCCAGCAGTTTATGGGTAGCGGGGGATAACACCGGGGAGCTGTTTTTT. This codes for CASSLWVAGDNTGELFF.

The rearrangement uses TRBV18 and TRBJ2-3; possible D gene TRBD1, 6 bases. CDR1 KGHSH and CDR2 LQKENI come from the germline V gene. This CDR3 region has 16 residues. Trimming shortened V by 1 base and J by 3 bases, and 14 bases separated the two germline ends. CDR3 region: CASSPLSGVRTDTQYF. The CDR3 bases are TGTGCCAGCTCACCACTATCAGGGGTCAGGACAGATACGCAGTATTTT. Using reference TRBV18 and TRBJ2-3 for the parts outside the CDR3, the full variable domain is NAGVMQNPRHLVRRRGQEARLRCSPMKGHSHVYWYRQLPEEGLKFMVYLQKENIIDESGMPKERFSAEFPKEGPSILRIQQVVRGDSAAYFCASSPLSGVRTDTQYFGPGTRLTVL.

The rearrangement uses TRBV7-2 and TRBJ1-2; maybe TRBD1 (6 bases). This CDR3 spans 15 amino acids. The V gene's germline CDR1 is SGHTA and CDR2 FQGNSA. The germline V and J ends were trimmed by 0 bases and 5 bases, with 13 bases remaining between them. CDR3 region: CASSLAAGAEYGYTF. The CDR3 DNA follows: TGTGCCAGCAGCTTAGCGGCAGGGGCAGAATATGGCTACACCTTC.

This sequence joins TRBV15 and TRBJ1-6; 11 nucleotides match TRBD1. This CDR3 region has 16 residues. Trimming took 1 base from V and 8 from J; bases not matched to a gene: 4. Per germline, CDR1 LNHNV and CDR2 YYDKDF (reference sequence). CDR3 DNA sequence: TGTGCCACCAGCAGAGCTGGGACAGGGGGTTATTCACCCCTCCACTTT. Translating it yields CATSRAGTGGYSPLHF. The whole variable domain, filled in from reference TRBV15 and TRBJ1-6, reads DAMVIQNPRYQVTQFGKPVTLSCSQTLNHNVMYWYQQKSSQAPKLLFHYYDKDFNNEADTPDNFQSRRPNTSFCFLDIRSPGLGDTAMYLCATSRAGTGGYSPLHFGNGTRLTVT.

The gene calls are TRBV6-4 and TRBJ2-1; 8 bases agree with TRBD2. V trimming: 5 bases; J trimming: 7 bases; junction bases outside the gene matches: 4. The CDR3 loop spans 13 amino acids. Germline CDR1 reads MRHNA; CDR2 reads SNTAGT. CDR3 protein: CASSSGGGNEQFF. The DNA of the CDR3 is TGTGCCAGCAGTAGCGGGGGAGGAAATGAGCAGTTCTTC.

J is TRBJ2-7 and V is TRBV7-2; 9 bases align to TRBD1. This CDR3 is 15 amino acids long. Losses at the gene ends were 5 bases for V and 4 bases for J; bases not matched to a gene: 9. Looked up from germline, CDR1 is SGHTA and CDR2 is FQGNSA. CDR3 coding DNA: TGTGCCAGCAGCGTGATACCGGGACAGGGTTACGAGCAGTACTTC. Translation: CASSVIPGQGYEQYF.

The chain uses TRBV2 and TRBJ1-1; possibly TRBD1 for D (5 bases). CDR1 is SNHLY and CDR2 is FYNNEI in the germline V gene. The CDR3 sequence is 15 residues long. The germline V and J ends were trimmed by 4 bases and 1 base, with 13 bases remaining between them. The CDR3 sequence: CASSVGGVRNTEAFF. The DNA for the CDR3 is TGTGCCAGCAGTGTGGGGGGGGTCCGGAACACTGAAGCTTTCTTT.

The chain is built from TRBV11-3 and TRBJ2-5; no clear D gene. The germline V gene has CDR1 SGHNT and CDR2 YENEEA. The CDR3 covers 15 residues. Trimming left V 1 base short and J 5 bases short, with 14 bases between. The DNA of the CDR3 is TGTGCCAGCAGCTTAGGCCTAGACGAATCGGAGACCCAGTACTTC. Translated: CASSLGLDESETQYF. The full variable domain, its missing parts supplied by reference TRBV11-3 and TRBJ2-5, is EAGVVQSPRYKIIEKKQPVAFWCNPISGHNTLYWYLQNLGQGPELLIRYENEEAVDDSQLPKDRFSAERLKGVDSTLKIQPAELGDSAVYLCASSLGLDESETQYFGPGTRLLVL.

The chain combines TRBV21-1 with TRBJ2-7; the table's TRBD1 call for D was not verified on the DNA. TRBV21-1 is a known pseudogene. The CDR3 consists of 15 residues. CDR3 nucleotide sequence: TGTGCCAGCAGTTACCTGACAGGGGGTATCTACGAGCAGTACTTC. This codes for CASSYLTGGIYEQYF.

The V gene is TRBV2, the J gene TRBJ2-5, with 7 bases fitting TRBD2. Trimming removed 4 bases from V and 5 bases from J; junction bases left unmatched: 10. The germline gives CDR1 SNHLY, CDR2 FYNNEI. This CDR3 has 15 amino acids. The CDR3 bases are TGTGCCAGCAGTGTGTCTAGCGGAGTTGGGGAGACCCAGTACTTC. It encodes CASSVSSGVGETQYF.

The chain combines TRBV28 with TRBJ1-2, with TRBD1 matching 8 bases. This CDR3 has 16 amino acids. The V gene's germline CDR1 is MDHEN and CDR2 SYDVKM. V gave up 5 bases and J gave up 8 bases; unmatched junction bases: 16. The DNA of the CDR3 is TGTGCCAGCAGTGGGGACCTGCGGACAGGGCTCAGGGGCTACACCTTC. Protein sequence: CASSGDLRTGLRGYTF.

The rearrangement uses TRBV21-1 and TRBJ2-1; the table's D call TRBD2 went unverified against the DNA. TRBV21-1 is a listed pseudogene. This CDR3 region has 18 residues. The CDR3 loop reads CASSKRPGSFSSYNEQFF. The DNA of the CDR3 is TGTGCCAGCAGCAAAAGACCGGGGTCCTTCAGCTCCTACAATGAGCAGTTCTTC.

In this sample, this clone turned up a few times. The CDR3 sequence: CASSQDHSRGGNTEAFF. The CDR3 region has the DNA TGCGCCAGCAGCCAAGATCACTCGCGGGGGGGGAACACTGAAGCTTTCTTT. This chain joins TRBV4-3 and TRBJ1-1, with a possible D match to TRBD1 (5 bases). The V end lost 0 bases, the J end lost 1 base, and 15 bases lay between the germline ends. This CDR3 is built from 17 residues. Germline values: CDR1 LGHNA, CDR2 YSLEER.